Sequencing of this T cell receptor beta chain was carried out in a study of T cells in Graves' hyperthyroidism and ophthalmopathy. Regarding this clonotype: Its specificity is not known.

Study-wide findings and caveats: Model-based prediction identified ophthalmopathy a median about 7 months prior to its onset.

The investigators amplified TCR beta CDR3 regions from RNA transcripts. HTBI primers drove first-round RT-PCR of the TCR CDR3. TCRdb ran MiXCR on the multiplex PCR reads and lists one entry per CDR3 protein. Of about 640,000 distinct CDR3 sequences listed, around 21% are singletons. The germline V gene has CDR1 DFQATT and CDR2 SNEGSKA (reference sequence). V was trimmed by 4 bases and J by 7 bases, leaving 23 bases between them. This CDR3 region has 16 residues. This clonotype was sampled from a man aged 25 to 40 with Graves' ophthalmopathy. The V and J genes are TRBV20-1 and TRBJ2-1; TRBD1 might be the D (6 bases). Sequencing input: blood. In DNA, the CDR3 is TGCAGTGCTATTACCAACTACCAAACAGGGTCGAATGAGCAGTTCTTC. Its protein is CSAITNYQTGSNEQFF.